The rows below give T cell receptor beta chains drawn from one sample of a study of OX40 agonist ivuxolimab in advanced cancers. Repertoires were generated with immunoSEQ multiplex PCR, while TCRdb's copy carries only in-frame clones and drops some. The sample includes about 120,000 clones, 80% to 90% of them seen just once. The specimen comprised CD4+ or CD8+ T cells sorted from blood, sampled in a trial of the OX40 agonist ivuxolimab. These receptors were obtained from an adult with an advanced solid tumor such as melanoma, head and neck, liver or kidney cancer. CDR3s include the opening cysteine and the closing phenylalanine or tryptophan. A D gene is named only where the DNA matches it firmly. The size field is filled for only some rows; it gives once, few, many or a size class.

j_call clone_size v_call d_call cdr3_aa cdr3_nt
TRBJ2-2 once TRBV5-1 TRBD1 CASSEGTANTGELFF TGCGCCAGCAGCGAAGGGACAGCGAACACCGGGGAGCTGTTTTTT
TRBJ2-7 . TRBV4-1 . CASSQGDGTVYEQYF TGCGCCAGCAGCCAAGGGGACGGCACCGTCTACGAGCAGTACTTC
TRBJ2-5 . TRBV5-5 . CASSLGVGQETQYF TGTGCCAGCAGCTTGGGAGTTGGGCAAGAGACCCAGTACTTC
TRBJ1-5 . TRBV10-3 . CAISESGGNQPQHF TGTGCCATCAGTGAGTCTGGGGGGAACCAGCCCCAGCATTTT
TRBJ2-4 . TRBV11-2 . CASSTSGIAKNIQYF TGTGCCAGCAGCACGAGTGGGATAGCCAAAAACATTCAGTACTTC
TRBJ2-3 . TRBV10-3 . CAISEKQLGTDTQYF TGTGCCATCAGTGAAAAACAATTGGGAACAGATACGCAGTATTTT
TRBJ1-5 few TRBV19 . CASKGGGNQPQHF TGTGCCAGTAAAGGAGGGGGCAATCAGCCCCAGCATTTT
TRBJ1-2 . TRBV14 . CASSQVSAAIGYTF TGTGCCAGCAGCCAGGTGTCGGCCGCCATCGGCTACACCTTC
TRBJ2-5 . TRBV27 TRBD2 CASSLGRGVETQYF TGTGCCAGCAGTTTGGGGCGGGGGGTTGAGACCCAGTACTTC
TRBJ1-4 . TRBV15 . CATSRGLSEKLFF TGTGCCACCAGCAGAGGGTTAAGTGAAAAACTGTTTTTT
TRBJ2-3 . TRBV30 . CAWSVSADTQYF TGTGCCTGGAGTGTGAGCGCAGATACGCAGTATTTT
TRBJ1-3 . TRBV7-2 . CASSLGGISGNTIYF TGTGCCAGCAGCTTGGGGGGGATCTCTGGAAACACCATATATTTT
TRBJ2-1 . TRBV28 TRBD2 CASSLWGLTKEQFF TGTGCCAGCAGCCTATGGGGACTAACAAAAGAGCAGTTCTTC
TRBJ2-3 . TRBV7-2 . CASSSQGSTDTQYF TGTGCCAGCAGCTCCCAGGGGAGCACAGATACGCAGTATTTT
TRBJ1-5 . TRBV7-9 . CASGGYQPQHF TGTGCCAGCGGAGGGTATCAGCCCCAGCATTTT
TRBJ2-2 . TRBV7-7 . CASSFGAGELFF TGTGCCAGCAGCTTCGGGGCCGGGGAGCTGTTTTTT
TRBJ1-5 . TRBV30 . CASTRDSNQPQHF TGTGCCAGCACCAGGGATAGCAATCAGCCCCAGCATTTT
TRBJ2-3 . TRBV7-2 . CASSLGRNTDTQYF TGTGCCAGCAGCCTAGGACGCAACACAGATACGCAGTATTTT
TRBJ1-5 . TRBV5-6 . CASSPPRRDQPQHF TGTGCCAGCAGCCCACCGAGGAGAGATCAGCCCCAGCATTTT
TRBJ1-1 . TRBV11-2 TRBD1 CASSHGQGGTEAFF TGTGCCAGCAGCCATGGACAGGGGGGAACTGAAGCTTTCTTT
TRBJ2-7 . TRBV5-1 . CASSLFTGPYEQYF TGCGCCAGCAGCTTGTTTACAGGGCCGTACGAGCAGTACTTC
TRBJ1-2 once TRBV28 . CASSLLSGTGYGYTF TGTGCCAGCAGTTTATTATCCGGGACGGGCTATGGCTACACCTTC
TRBJ1-6 few TRBV7-9 TRBD1 CASSLGQGGNSPLHF TGTGCCAGCAGCTTAGGACAGGGGGGTAATTCACCCCTCCACTTT
TRBJ1-1 . TRBV30 . CAWGGGLTEAFF TGTGCCTGGGGTGGAGGCCTAACTGAAGCTTTCTTT
TRBJ2-3 . TRBV7-2 TRBD2 CASSFSSGGADTQYF TGTGCCAGCAGCTTTTCTAGCGGGGGGGCAGATACGCAGTATTTT
TRBJ1-1 . TRBV28 . CASSSGQLNTEAFF TGTGCCAGCAGTTCCGGACAGCTGAACACTGAAGCTTTCTTT
TRBJ2-1 . TRBV6-5 . CASSISGNEQFF TGTGCCAGCAGTATTAGCGGCAATGAGCAGTTCTTC
TRBJ2-7 . TRBV18 TRBD1 CASSPGQTYEQYF TGTGCCAGCTCACCGGGACAGACCTACGAGCAGTACTTC
TRBJ2-7 . TRBV6-6 . CASSYSRTVAEQYF TGTGCCAGCAGTTACTCCCGGACGGTTGCCGAGCAGTACTTC
TRBJ2-7 . TRBV2 TRBD1 CASAGTGGYEQYF TGTGCCAGCGCCGGGACAGGGGGCTACGAGCAGTACTTC
TRBJ1-1 . TRBV23-1 . CASSQSSARRSITEAFF TGCGCCAGCAGTCAATCGTCGGCCAGGCGTAGCATCACTGAAGCTTTCTTT
TRBJ1-1 . TRBV10-3 . CAIAPGETEAFF TGTGCCATCGCCCCCGGGGAAACTGAAGCTTTCTTT
TRBJ1-5 . TRBV30 . CAWSRWLDSNQPQHF TGTGCCTGGAGTAGGTGGCTCGATAGCAATCAGCCCCAGCATTTT
TRBJ2-7 few TRBV7-9 . CASSSGRVYEQYF TGTGCCAGCAGCTCTGGACGAGTCTACGAGCAGTACTTC
TRBJ1-2 . TRBV28 TRBD1 CASSRAGGAYGYTF TGTGCCAGCAGCCGGGCAGGGGGCGCCTATGGCTACACCTTC
TRBJ1-1 once TRBV6-5 . CASKPRRDSTEAFF TGTGCCAGCAAACCACGACGGGATTCCACTGAAGCTTTCTTT
TRBJ1-2 . TRBV9 . CASSTQAYGYTF TGTGCCAGCAGCACTCAGGCTTATGGCTACACCTTC
TRBJ1-1 . TRBV18 . CASSGGNTEAFF TGTGCCAGCTCTGGGGGGAACACTGAAGCTTTCTTT
TRBJ1-2 . TRBV29-1 . CSVDSPYGYTF TGCAGCGTTGACTCTCCCTATGGCTACACCTTC
TRBJ2-6 once TRBV5-1 . CASSLGRSDAGANVLTF TGCGCCAGCAGCCTCGGCAGGTCGGATGCGGGGGCCAACGTCCTGACTTTC
TRBJ2-1 . TRBV10-3 . CAISDSNEQFF TGTGCCATCAGTGATTCTAATGAGCAGTTCTTC
TRBJ1-5 . TRBV6-5 . CASREQGPNQPQHF TGTGCCAGCAGGGAACAGGGCCCCAATCAGCCCCAGCATTTT
TRBJ2-7 . TRBV27 TRBD1 CASSRTGAFYEQYF TGTGCCAGCAGTAGGACAGGGGCCTTCTACGAGCAGTACTTC
TRBJ2-1 . TRBV5-6 TRBD2 CASSLERLAGGRYNEQFF TGTGCCAGCAGCTTGGAGAGGCTAGCGGGGGGTAGATACAATGAGCAGTTCTTC
TRBJ2-6 . TRBV2 . CASSEGSAGANVLTF TGTGCCAGCAGTGAAGGGAGCGCGGGGGCCAACGTCCTGACTTTC